Below, 8 T cell receptor beta chains from the same sample are listed, as sequenced in a study of cytomegalovirus exposure and HLA in healthy donors. Primers included in the PCR were 60 Vbeta and 13 Jbeta primers. Here immunoSEQ multiplex PCR was the method, and the copy in TCRdb shows in-frame clones only, minus some. This table has over 95,000 clones, around 76% appearing once. The sample was PBMCs. The source is a woman aged 40-49 years in good health and CMV-seropositive.

The chain couples TRBV2 to TRBJ2-7; possible D gene TRBD1, 7 bases. CDR1 is SNHLY, CDR2 FYNNEI, per germline. The CDR3 has 13 amino acids. The V end lost 6 bases, the J end lost 4 bases, and 13 bases lay between the germline ends. CDR3 DNA sequence: TGTGCCAGCAGAGGGGGCGGAGGGTACGAGCAGTACTTC. Translated, it gives CASRGGGGYEQYF. The full variable domain, in which reference TRBV2 and TRBJ2-7 provide the parts outside the CDR3, is EPEVTQTPSHQVTQMGQEVILRCVPISNHLYFYWYRQILGQKVEFLVSFYNNEISEKSEIFDDQFSVERPDGSNFTLKIRSTKLEDSAMYFCASRGGGGYEQYFGPGTRLTVT.

The chain is built from TRBV5-4 and TRBJ1-2; TRBD1 aligns across 11 bases. The J segment lost 0 bases and the V segment lost 4 bases, leaving 5 bases of the junction unmatched. Germline V gene sequence: CDR1 SGHNT, CDR2 YYREEE (reference sequence). The CDR3 has 16 residues. The CDR3 spells CASSKGQGVTNYGYTF. The CDR3 DNA sequence: TGTGCCAGCAGCAAGGGACAGGGGGTCACTAACTATGGCTACACCTTC.

The J gene is TRBJ1-1, the V gene TRBV7-9, with 8 positions matching TRBD1. CDR3 length: 14 amino acids. Trimming at V came to 5 bases and at J to 7 bases, leaving 9 bases not matched to a gene. CDR1 is SEHNR and CDR2 is FQNEAQ in the germline V gene (reference sequence). The CDR3 bases are TGTGCCAGCAGCCGCGATCAGGGGGCAGGTGAAGCTTTCTTT. Protein: CASSRDQGAGEAFF.

The chain carries TRBV5-1 and TRBJ2-2, with 9 nucleotides matching TRBD1. The CDR3 extends over 14 amino acids. V lost 3 bases to trimming and J lost 8 bases; unmatched junction nucleotides: 5. Germline CDR1 is SGHRS and CDR2 is YFSETQ. The CDR3 nucleotides are TGCGCCAGCAGCTGGGACAGGGTGCGTGGGGAGCTGTTTTTT. Translating gives CASSWDRVRGELFF.

The V and J genes are TRBV7-6 and TRBJ2-2; weak D call: TRBD1 (5 bases). Per the germline V gene, CDR1 is SGHVS and CDR2 is FNYEAQ. V shed 7 bases and J shed 6 bases, with 15 bases lying between them. The CDR3 is 14 amino acids. The CDR3, as DNA: TGTGCCAGCACCACGGACATTATTGCCGGGGAGCTGTTTTTT. Its protein product is CASTTDIIAGELFF.

V and J are TRBV5-4 and TRBJ2-2; 10 nucleotides align to TRBD1. With V trimmed by 4 bases and J by 0 bases, 6 bases remained unmatched. Looked up from germline, CDR1 is SGHNT and CDR2 is YYREEE (reference sequence). This CDR3 is 17 amino acids long. The CDR3 region has the DNA TGTGCCAGCAGCCCAGAGGGACAGGGGTCGAACACCGGGGAGCTGTTTTTT. The encoded protein is CASSPEGQGSNTGELFF.

This clone was seen only a few times. The V and J genes are TRBV5-4 and TRBJ2-7; D remains unclear. Germline V gene lookup returns CDR1 SGHNT and CDR2 YYREEE (reference sequence). CDR3 length: 11 amino acids. V shed 3 bases and J shed 3 bases, with 4 bases lying between them. As DNA, the CDR3 is TGTGCCAGCAGCTCAGACTACGAGCAGTACTTC. As protein: CASSSDYEQYF. Together with reference TRBV5-4 and TRBJ2-7, the CDR3 gives the full variable domain: ETGVTQSPTHLIKTRGQQVTLRCSSQSGHNTVSWYQQALGQGPQFIFQYYREEENGRGNFPPRFSGLQFPNYSSELNVNALELDDSALYLCASSSDYEQYFGPGTRLTVT.

The CDR3 DNA sequence: TGTGCCAGCAGCCCCGGACAGGGGGATGGCTACACCTTC. It translates to CASSPGQGDGYTF. V usage is TRBV7-8 and J usage is TRBJ1-2, with 10 nucleotides matching TRBD1. CDR3 length equals 13 residues. Germline CDR1 reads SGHVS; CDR2 reads FQNEAQ. The J segment lost 6 bases and the V segment lost 5 bases, leaving 3 bases of the junction unmatched. Looking up the rest from reference TRBV7-8 and TRBJ1-2 gives the full variable domain: GAGVSQSPRYKVAKRGQDVALRCDPISGHVSLFWYQQALGQGPEFLTYFQNEAQLDKSGLPSDRFFAERPEGSVSTLKIQRTQQEDSAVYLCASSPGQGDGYTFGSGTRLTVV.